This T cell receptor (beta chain) was retrieved from a study of radiation and T cells in renal cell carcinoma. Overall study findings and caveats: Top tumor clonotypes rose in blood 2 weeks post-radiation, then contracted. Without pretreatment biopsies, baseline tumor clonotype presence was undetermined.

With 2 bases removed from V and 6 bases from J, the gap between germline ends came to 7 bases. The CDR3 length is 12 residues. CDR1 is MDHEN, CDR2 SYDVKM, per germline. Concerning this clone: Antigen specificity is unknown.

The assay was immunoSEQ multiplex PCR, and TCRdb's table has in-frame clones only and misses some. The sample holds 130,000 to 150,000 clones, approximately 86% seen once. Time point denoted: blood 4 weeks post-SBRT, at nephrectomy. Treatment meaning: 15 Gy SBRT to primary tumor, nephrectomy 4 weeks later. Nephrectomy followed 15 Gy stereotactic body radiation by 4 weeks. The tumor was a clear cell renal cell carcinoma. The sequence derives from a woman in her forties or fifties with renal cell carcinoma. J is TRBJ1-2 and V is TRBV28; D is unclear. The material sequenced was blood, taken from a patient whose treatment included radiotherapy and nephrectomy. The CDR3 bases are TGTGCCAGCAGTTTAGTACACGATGGCTACACCTTC. The encoded protein is CASSLVHDGYTF.